The text below deals with one T cell receptor (beta chain). No antigen is known for it. The record originates from a study of cytomegalovirus exposure and HLA in healthy donors. This PCR relied on a set of 60 Vbeta primers and 13 Jbeta primers. The data were produced by immunoSEQ multiplex PCR, yet TCRdb's version contains in-frame clones alone and is incomplete. The table includes approximately 170,000 clones, approximately 80% detected once. The germline gives CDR1 SGHNT, CDR2 YYREEE (reference sequence). This CDR3 has 13 residues. The V segment lost 7 bases and the J segment 4 bases; nucleotides outside the gene matches: 1. The donors comprised healthy bone marrow donors. Study results and limitations: Clonal expansion, a later analysis showed, was greater in HLA-associated TCR beta chains than in equally common others.

The sequence was obtained from a male donor in good health and CMV-seronegative. Sample: PBMCs. The chain combines TRBV5-4 with TRBJ2-1, with 11 bases identical to TRBD1. DNA for the CDR3: TGTGCCAGCGGGACAGGGGGATACAATGAGCAGTTCTTC. As protein: CASGTGGYNEQFF.